The 13 T cell receptor beta chains listed next were all sequenced from one sample in a study of neurological immune-mediated disorders. TCRdb processed the 5' RACE reads anew with MiXCR; each CDR3 protein has one entry. The table lists around 30,000 distinct CDR3 sequences, more than 2% of them singletons, with approximately 2.2% in the top ten. Input material: PBMCs. These receptors were taken from a woman aged 45-65 years with multiple sclerosis.

This clonotype was counted at least ten times. This chain connects TRBV20-1 to TRBJ2-7, with 8 bases that match TRBD2. CDR3 length equals 14 residues. The junction had 12 bases not matched to a gene; V was cut back by 3 bases and J by 8 bases. Per the germline V gene, CDR1 is DFQATT and CDR2 is SNEGSKA (reference sequence). The CDR3 DNA is TGCAGTGCTAGCGGGGGGGGGACGGTAATAAAGCAGTACTTC. It specifies CSASGGGTVIKQYF.

This clonotype showed up many times. This chain links TRBV20-1 with TRBJ1-1, with D uncertain. Trimming cost V 6 bases and J 0 bases, with 11 bases left between them. Germline assignment: CDR1 DFQATT and CDR2 SNEGSKA (reference sequence). The CDR3 runs 13 residues. The CDR3 DNA follows: TGCAGTGCCCCTGACACTGTGAACACTGAAGCTTTCTTT. It codes for CSAPDTVNTEAFF.

This clonotype was found a few times. This chain joins TRBV4-2 and TRBJ1-2; the D gene is possibly TRBD1 (6 bases). The CDR3 length is 15 residues. CDR1 is LGHNA, CDR2 YNFKEQ, per germline. Trimming took off 0 bases at V and 7 bases at J, with 15 bases between the two ends. CDR3 residues: CASSQEAPQGGGYTF. The CDR3 DNA reads TGTGCCAGCAGCCAAGAAGCCCCACAGGGTGGTGGCTACACCTTC.

This clonotype was detected many times. The chain links TRBV5-1 to TRBJ1-5; 8 bases fit TRBD1. V was clipped by 0 bases and J by 3 bases; unmatched bases: 5. Germline V gives CDR1 SGHRS, CDR2 YFSETQ. The CDR3 totals 16 residues. The CDR3 DNA reads TGCGCCAGCAGCTTGGGCCTGACAGGGGTCAATCAGCCCCAGCATTTT. Protein sequence: CASSLGLTGVNQPQHF.

In this sample, this clonotype turned up many times. This chain joins TRBV7-9 and TRBJ2-3; a weak D match, TRBD2 (5 bases). Trimming took 2 bases from V and 2 from J, leaving 14 bases between them. Germline-derived CDR1 and CDR2 are SEHNR and FQNEAQ (reference sequence). The CDR3 spans 16 residues. CDR3 protein: CASSLIAGKDTDTQYF. The CDR3, as DNA: TGTGCCAGCAGCTTAATCGCGGGTAAAGACACAGATACGCAGTATTTT.

The sample holds many counts of this clonotype. For the CDR3, the DNA is TGCAGTGCTGTCAGCAGCCGGGACGGTCCCTACGAGCAGTACTTC. Protein product: CSAVSSRDGPYEQYF. The V gene is TRBV20-1, the J gene TRBJ2-7; D tentatively fits TRBD1 or TRBD2 (5 bases each). CDR3 length: 15 residues. The V gene lost 5 bases and the J gene lost 2 bases, with 19 bases spanning the gap. The V gene's germline CDR1 is DFQATT and CDR2 SNEGSKA (reference sequence).

This clonotype was seen many times. This chain connects TRBV11-2 to TRBJ2-7; D unclear. Germline CDR1 is SGHAT and CDR2 is FQNNGV. With 4 bases removed from V and 3 bases from J, the gap between germline ends came to 13 bases. The length of the CDR3 is 14 residues. The CDR3 here is CASSSSSPGYEQYF. DNA of the CDR3: TGTGCCAGCAGCTCGAGCTCCCCGGGCTACGAGCAGTACTTC.

This clonotype showed up many times. This chain uses TRBV28 with TRBJ2-7; TRBD1 might be the D (6 bases). V was pared by 3 bases and J by 3 bases, with 21 bases between. The germline V gene has CDR1 MDHEN and CDR2 SYDVKM. The CDR3 contains 17 residues. CDR3 sequence: CASSFPTGTRVYYEQYF. The CDR3, as DNA: TGTGCCAGCAGTTTTCCAACCGGGACAAGGGTGTACTACGAGCAGTACTTC.

At least ten counts were recorded for this clonotype. The rearrangement uses TRBV7-2 and TRBJ1-1; D perhaps matches TRBD1 (6 bases). Deletions cut 5 bases from V and 1 base from J, with 11 bases between. Per the germline V gene, CDR1 is SGHTA and CDR2 is FQGNSA. The CDR3 runs to 14 residues. Here the CDR3 DNA reads TGTGCCAGCAGCCAATTGGACAGGAACACTGAAGCTTTCTTT. This encodes CASSQLDRNTEAFF.

This clonotype was seen repeatedly, ten times or more. The V and J genes are TRBV20-1 and TRBJ2-3, with 7 bases identical to TRBD1. Germline CDR1 and CDR2: DFQATT and SNEGSKA (reference sequence). CDR3 length equals 13 residues. Trimming at V came to 1 base and at J to 9 bases, leaving 7 bases not matched to a gene. CDR3 loop: CSARGSQGETQYF. The CDR3 region has the DNA TGCAGTGCTAGAGGATCCCAGGGGGAAACGCAGTATTTT.

By proportion, this clonotype is medium-sized. V gene TRBV20-1 combines with J gene TRBJ2-7; D is ambiguous. Trimming cost V 0 bases and J 3 bases, with 6 bases left between them. The CDR3 is made up of 12 amino acids. CDR1 and CDR2 from the germline V gene are DFQATT and SNEGSKA (reference sequence). CDR3 sequence: CSARDPFYEQYF. The CDR3 nucleotides are TGCAGTGCTAGAGATCCATTCTACGAGCAGTACTTC.

The sample holds many counts of this clonotype. The V and J genes are TRBV3-1 and TRBJ2-6, with a weak D call TRBD1 (5 bases). Trimming removed 4 bases from V and 13 bases from J, with 17 bases in between. The CDR3 is 14 amino acids. Germline V gene sequence: CDR1 LGHDT, CDR2 YNNKEL (reference sequence). The CDR3 protein is CASSRKQEAPVLTF. Here the CDR3 DNA reads TGTGCCAGCAGCCGGAAACAGGAAGCCCCAGTCCTGACTTTC.

A few counts support this clonotype. The chain recombines TRBV18 with TRBJ2-3; D not certain. The CDR3 sequence is 13 residues long. Germline V gene lookup returns CDR1 KGHSH and CDR2 LQKENI. Trimming left V 4 bases short and J 5 bases short, with 10 bases between. The CDR3 DNA follows: TGTGCCAGCTCACTGGGGTTAGAAGATACGCAGTATTTT. It is translated as CASSLGLEDTQYF.